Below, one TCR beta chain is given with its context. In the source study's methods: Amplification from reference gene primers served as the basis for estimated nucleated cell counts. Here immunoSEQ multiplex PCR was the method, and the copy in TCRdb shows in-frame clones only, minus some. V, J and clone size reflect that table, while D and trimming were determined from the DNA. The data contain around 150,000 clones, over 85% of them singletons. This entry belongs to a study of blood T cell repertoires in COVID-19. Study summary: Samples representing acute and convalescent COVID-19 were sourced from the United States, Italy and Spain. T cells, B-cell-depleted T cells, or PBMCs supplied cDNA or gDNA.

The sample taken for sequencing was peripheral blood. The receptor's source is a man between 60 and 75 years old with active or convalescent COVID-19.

The CDR3 is CASSTGTTYNEKLFF. Written as DNA, the CDR3 is TGTGCCAGTAGTACCGGGACTACCTATAATGAAAAACTGTTTTTT. V gene TRBV19 combines with J gene TRBJ1-4, with TRBD1 as a possible D gene (5 bases). Germline CDR1 reads LNHDA; CDR2 reads SQIVND (reference sequence). The CDR3 sequence is 15 residues long. The ends were cut back, 4 bases at V and 4 bases at J, with 13 bases in the middle.